This is a list of T cell receptor beta chains from one sample in a study of regulatory T cells in long-lasting Graves disease. TCRdb reanalysed the multiplex PCR reads using MiXCR and keeps one entry per CDR3 protein. The sample has approximately 270,000 distinct CDR3 sequences, 15% to 20% seen once; the top ten hold 13% to 15%. These data also formed part of another study, on T cells in Graves' hyperthyroidism and ophthalmopathy.

Sequences were derived from peripheral blood mononuclear cells (PBMCs), sampled at new diagnosis, from a patient treated with antithyroid drugs. The source of these receptors is a woman aged 25 to 39 with Graves disease. The CDR3 runs from the conserved cysteine through the conserved F or W. Each record gives: D gene, V gene, clone size, J gene, CDR3 protein, CDR3 DNA. D genes are given only for firm matches. Where a row states a size, it is once, few, many or the class of an expanded clone; other rows omit it.

d_gene: .
v_gene: TRBV12-3/TRBV12-4
abundance: .
j_gene: TRBJ2-7
CDR3aa: CASRAFTGFEQYF
CDR3nt: TGTGCCAGCAGAGCCTTCACGGGATTCGAGCAGTACTTC

d_gene: TRBD2
v_gene: TRBV20-1
abundance: .
j_gene: TRBJ2-5
CDR3aa: CSAKRLAGGTETQYF
CDR3nt: TGCAGTGCTAAACGACTAGCGGGAGGGACGGAGACCCAGTACTTC

d_gene: .
v_gene: TRBV9
abundance: .
j_gene: TRBJ1-2
CDR3aa: CASSVGPPTSNYGYTF
CDR3nt: TGTGCCAGCAGCGTAGGTCCTCCGACTTCGAACTATGGCTACACCTTC

d_gene: .
v_gene: TRBV7-2
abundance: many
j_gene: TRBJ1-2
CDR3aa: CASSLGLQRDYGYTF
CDR3nt: TGTGCCAGCAGCTTAGGGCTTCAGAGGGACTATGGCTACACCTTC

d_gene: .
v_gene: TRBV7-9
abundance: many
j_gene: TRBJ1-1
CDR3aa: CASSSPLGAQNTEAFF
CDR3nt: TGTGCCAGCAGCTCCCCTTTGGGGGCGCAGAACACTGAAGCTTTCTTT

d_gene: TRBD2
v_gene: TRBV7-6
abundance: many
j_gene: TRBJ2-1
CDR3aa: CASSLRLAGSSYNEQFF
CDR3nt: TGTGCCAGCAGCTTGAGACTAGCGGGGAGCTCCTACAATGAGCAGTTCTTC

d_gene: .
v_gene: TRBV19
abundance: few
j_gene: TRBJ1-2
CDR3aa: CASSMGDGYTF
CDR3nt: TGTGCCAGTAGTATGGGGGATGGCTACACCTTC

d_gene: .
v_gene: TRBV10-3
abundance: many
j_gene: TRBJ1-1
CDR3aa: CATGTGNTEAFF
CDR3nt: TGTGCCACCGGGACGGGGAACACTGAAGCTTTCTTT

d_gene: TRBD1
v_gene: TRBV5-8
abundance: many
j_gene: TRBJ2-5
CDR3aa: CASSWTGTAQETQYF
CDR3nt: TGTGCCAGCAGCTGGACCGGGACAGCTCAAGAGACCCAGTACTTC

d_gene: .
v_gene: TRBV11-2
abundance: few
j_gene: TRBJ1-5
CDR3aa: CASSQGGAKVQPQHF
CDR3nt: TGCGCCAGCAGCCAAGGGGGGGCAAAGGTCCAGCCCCAGCATTTT

d_gene: .
v_gene: TRBV18
abundance: many
j_gene: TRBJ1-1
CDR3aa: CASSPDGAKPFF
CDR3nt: TGTGCCAGCTCACCGGACGGGGCGAAACCTTTCTTT

d_gene: TRBD2
v_gene: TRBV5-1
abundance: many
j_gene: TRBJ2-1
CDR3aa: CASHSGGANEQFF
CDR3nt: TGCGCCAGCCATAGCGGGGGGGCCAATGAGCAGTTCTTC

d_gene: TRBD1
v_gene: TRBV12-3/TRBV12-4
abundance: many
j_gene: TRBJ2-3
CDR3aa: CASSNPPGQGTGTDTQYF
CDR3nt: TGTGCCAGCAGTAACCCCCCGGGACAGGGGACGGGCACAGATACGCAGTATTTT

d_gene: .
v_gene: TRBV30
abundance: .
j_gene: TRBJ1-3
CDR3aa: CAWSVAGVGNTIYF
CDR3nt: TGTGCCTGGAGTGTAGCGGGAGTTGGAAACACCATATATTTT

d_gene: .
v_gene: TRBV2
abundance: many
j_gene: TRBJ1-5
CDR3aa: CASSFDYSNQPQHF
CDR3nt: TGTGCCAGCAGCTTCGATTATAGCAATCAGCCCCAGCATTTT

d_gene: .
v_gene: TRBV14
abundance: many
j_gene: TRBJ2-7
CDR3aa: CASSQGRGSSYEQYF
CDR3nt: TGTGCCAGCAGCCAAGGGCGCGGCAGTTCCTACGAGCAGTACTTC

d_gene: TRBD2
v_gene: TRBV3-1
abundance: few
j_gene: TRBJ2-3
CDR3aa: CASRPALAGAGTDTQYF
CDR3nt: TGTGCCAGCAGGCCCGCCCTAGCGGGGGCAGGCACAGATACGCAGTATTTT

d_gene: .
v_gene: TRBV19
abundance: few
j_gene: TRBJ1-2
CDR3aa: CASSDDRTQFGYTF
CDR3nt: TGTGCCAGTAGTGACGACAGGACCCAGTTTGGCTACACCTTC

d_gene: .
v_gene: TRBV20-1
abundance: many
j_gene: TRBJ1-3
CDR3aa: CSARVGGPGPGNTIYF
CDR3nt: TGCAGTGCTAGAGTGGGAGGACCTGGACCTGGAAACACCATATATTTT

d_gene: .
v_gene: TRBV3-1
abundance: once
j_gene: TRBJ1-3
CDR3aa: CASSQDWLAGNTIYF
CDR3nt: TGTGCCAGCAGCCAAGATTGGCTTGCTGGAAACACCATATATTTT

d_gene: .
v_gene: TRBV12-3/TRBV12-4
abundance: many
j_gene: TRBJ2-1
CDR3aa: CASSPPGRGTYNEQFF
CDR3nt: TGTGCCAGCAGTCCCCCAGGGAGGGGGACCTACAATGAGCAGTTCTTC

d_gene: TRBD1
v_gene: TRBV9
abundance: .
j_gene: TRBJ2-1
CDR3aa: CASSVALWDRGTDEQFF
CDR3nt: TGTGCCAGCAGCGTAGCCCTCTGGGACAGGGGGACCGATGAGCAGTTCTTC

d_gene: .
v_gene: TRBV2
abundance: .
j_gene: TRBJ1-2
CDR3aa: CASTRGAYGYTF
CDR3nt: TGTGCCAGCACCCGGGGCGCCTATGGCTACACCTTC

d_gene: TRBD1
v_gene: TRBV10-3
abundance: many
j_gene: TRBJ2-7
CDR3aa: CAIRRDSSYEQYF
CDR3nt: TGTGCCATCAGGAGGGACAGCTCCTACGAGCAGTACTTC

d_gene: TRBD1
v_gene: TRBV7-2
abundance: many
j_gene: TRBJ2-3
CDR3aa: CASSLLTGQDTQYF
CDR3nt: TGTGCCAGCAGCTTGTTGACAGGGCAAGATACGCAGTATTTT

d_gene: TRBD2
v_gene: TRBV18
abundance: many
j_gene: TRBJ2-7
CDR3aa: CASSPPSAGMYEQYF
CDR3nt: TGTGCCAGCTCACCACCGTCAGCGGGAATGTACGAGCAGTACTTC

d_gene: .
v_gene: TRBV27
abundance: .
j_gene: TRBJ1-6
CDR3aa: CASSLSDRYSPLHF
CDR3nt: TGTGCCAGCAGTCTTTCGGACAGATATTCACCCCTCCACTTT

d_gene: TRBD2
v_gene: TRBV4-2
abundance: .
j_gene: TRBJ2-1
CDR3aa: CASSQILSSGVGNEQFF
CDR3nt: TGTGCCAGCAGCCAGATCTTGTCTAGCGGGGTGGGGAATGAGCAGTTCTTC

d_gene: .
v_gene: TRBV12-3/TRBV12-4
abundance: many
j_gene: TRBJ1-5
CDR3aa: CASRQQVNSDQPQHF
CDR3nt: TGTGCCAGCAGACAACAGGTAAACTCCGATCAGCCCCAGCATTTT

d_gene: TRBD2
v_gene: TRBV7-2
abundance: many
j_gene: TRBJ2-7
CDR3aa: CASSFNGLAGCEQYF
CDR3nt: TGTGCCAGCAGCTTCAACGGACTAGCGGGATGCGAGCAGTACTTC

d_gene: TRBD1
v_gene: TRBV6-1
abundance: many
j_gene: TRBJ2-7
CDR3aa: CASRQLGQGQYEQYF
CDR3nt: TGTGCCAGCAGGCAACTGGGACAGGGACAATACGAGCAGTACTTC

d_gene: TRBD1
v_gene: TRBV7-9
abundance: few
j_gene: TRBJ1-3
CDR3aa: CASSSDRALRGTIYF
CDR3nt: TGTGCCAGCAGCTCGGACAGGGCCTTAAGGGGCACCATATATTTT

d_gene: .
v_gene: TRBV18
abundance: many
j_gene: TRBJ1-6
CDR3aa: CASSPEESSYNSPLHF
CDR3nt: TGTGCCAGCTCGCCGGAGGAGAGCTCCTATAATTCACCCCTCCACTTT

d_gene: TRBD1
v_gene: TRBV5-5
abundance: .
j_gene: TRBJ2-3
CDR3aa: CASSPGTANTDTQYF
CDR3nt: TGTGCCAGCAGCCCCGGGACAGCCAACACAGATACGCAGTATTTT

d_gene: .
v_gene: TRBV18
abundance: many
j_gene: TRBJ1-1
CDR3aa: CASSPQPNTEAFF
CDR3nt: TGTGCCAGCTCACCACAGCCGAACACTGAAGCTTTCTTT

d_gene: .
v_gene: TRBV29-1
abundance: many
j_gene: TRBJ2-1
CDR3aa: CSAVGALEGVRSVYNEQFF
CDR3nt: TGCAGCGCCGTGGGGGCTTTAGAGGGCGTTAGGTCCGTCTACAATGAGCAGTTCTTC

d_gene: TRBD1
v_gene: TRBV10-3
abundance: many
j_gene: TRBJ1-1
CDR3aa: CAIAETGEAFF
CDR3nt: TGTGCCATCGCCGAGACAGGGGAAGCTTTCTTT

d_gene: TRBD1
v_gene: TRBV5-1
abundance: many
j_gene: TRBJ1-1
CDR3aa: CASSSGTGDTEAFF
CDR3nt: TGCGCCAGCAGCAGCGGGACAGGGGACACTGAAGCTTTCTTT

d_gene: TRBD1
v_gene: TRBV6-9
abundance: .
j_gene: TRBJ1-1
CDR3aa: CASSYPGTVNTEAFF
CDR3nt: TGTGCCAGCAGTTACCCAGGGACAGTGAACACTGAAGCTTTCTTT

d_gene: .
v_gene: TRBV20-1
abundance: .
j_gene: TRBJ2-2
CDR3aa: CSAGVTGELFF
CDR3nt: TGCAGTGCCGGCGTGACCGGGGAGCTGTTTTTT

d_gene: .
v_gene: TRBV4-1
abundance: many
j_gene: TRBJ2-7
CDR3aa: CASSADLARLGEQYF
CDR3nt: TGCGCCAGCAGCGCAGACCTGGCTAGACTGGGGGAGCAGTACTTC

d_gene: .
v_gene: TRBV27
abundance: many
j_gene: TRBJ2-5
CDR3aa: CASSTTGYDTQYF
CDR3nt: TGTGCCAGCAGTACCACAGGTTACGATACCCAGTACTTC

d_gene: .
v_gene: TRBV5-1
abundance: .
j_gene: TRBJ2-3
CDR3aa: CASLPGGPIEDTQYF
CDR3nt: TGCGCCAGCCTCCCCGGGGGGCCTATTGAAGATACGCAGTATTTT

d_gene: .
v_gene: TRBV7-9
abundance: few
j_gene: TRBJ2-2
CDR3aa: CASSAPNSGTGELFF
CDR3nt: TGTGCCAGCAGCGCCCCCAACTCGGGCACCGGGGAGCTGTTTTTT